These 5 T cell receptor beta chains came from one sample sequenced in a study of T cell repertoires and HLA-DP antigens. The data were produced by immunoSEQ multiplex PCR, yet TCRdb's version contains in-frame clones alone and is incomplete. The table records about 110,000 clones, around 92% of them present only once. No cognate antigen is known for these TCRs. The sample was CD4+ T cells from PBMCs. The receptor set was obtained from a woman between 18 and 29 years old in good health and CMV-seronegative.

The chain combines TRBV4-3 with TRBJ2-2; 12 bases are a match to TRBD2. Trimming cost V 4 bases and J 1 base; bases outside gene matches: 4. Germline V gene lookup returns CDR1 LGHNA and CDR2 YSLEER. The CDR3 has 17 amino acids. The CDR3 spells CASSPLGLAGNTGELFF. In DNA form, the CDR3 reads TGCGCCAGCAGCCCTCTGGGACTAGCGGGGAACACCGGGGAGCTGTTTTTT.

The genes are TRBV11-2 and TRBJ1-2; D unclear. The CDR3 extends over 13 amino acids. Germline loops: CDR1 SGHAT, CDR2 FQNNGV. V was shortened by 3 bases and J by 2 bases, with 7 bases between the two germline ends. The chain's CDR3 is CASSFGVNYGYTF. The CDR3 nucleotides are TGTGCCAGCAGCTTCGGGGTAAACTATGGCTACACCTTC. Full variable domain (missing parts from reference TRBV11-2 and TRBJ1-2): EAGVAQSPRYKIIEKRQSVAFWCNPISGHATLYWYQQILGQGPKLLIQFQNNGVVDDSQLPKDRFSAERLKGVDSTLKIQPAKLEDSAVYLCASSFGVNYGYTFGSGTRLTVV.

This clone was counted a few times. The chain links TRBV27 to TRBJ1-6; D gene ambiguous. The germline V and J ends were trimmed by 2 bases and 9 bases, with 11 bases remaining between them. The V gene's germline CDR1 is MNHEY and CDR2 SMNVEV (reference sequence). CDR3 size: 14 residues. CDR3 coding DNA: TGTGCCAGCAGTTTAACGGGATTCGGTTCACCCCTCCACTTT. Translating gives CASSLTGFGSPLHF.

The chain has TRBV28 and TRBJ2-5, with D possibly matching TRBD2 (7 bases). Germline CDR1 is MDHEN and CDR2 is SYDVKM. This CDR3 comprises 13 residues. V was shortened by 7 bases and J by 3 bases, with 12 bases between the two germline ends. As DNA, the CDR3 is TGTGCCAGCAACGAGGGGGGGGAAGAGACCCAGTACTTC. Protein sequence: CASNEGGEETQYF. Combining the CDR3 with reference TRBV28 and TRBJ2-5 gives the whole variable domain DVKVTQSSRYLVKRTGEKVFLECVQDMDHENMFWYRQDPGLGLRLIYFSYDVKMKEKGDIPEGYSVSREKKERFSLILESASTNQTSMYLCASNEGGEETQYFGPGTRLLVL.

The V gene is TRBV11-2, the J gene TRBJ1-1, with 10 bases aligning to TRBD1. Trimming removed 5 bases from V and 3 bases from J; junction bases left unmatched: 6. Looked up from germline, CDR1 is SGHAT and CDR2 is FQNNGV. This CDR3 contains 15 residues. The chain's CDR3 is CASSLRDRGYTEAFF. DNA for the CDR3: TGTGCCAGCAGCCTCCGGGACAGGGGTTACACTGAAGCTTTCTTT.